This T cell receptor (beta chain) was captured by sequencing in a study of blood T cell repertoires in COVID-19. The CDR3 runs to 14 residues. V was shortened by 1 base and J by 15 bases, with 20 bases between the two germline ends. From germline, CDR1 is SGHRS and CDR2 YFSETQ. Under the authors' procedure: Nucleated cell counts were estimated from reference gene primer amplification. Only in-frame clones appear in the TCRdb table, and some are missing; sequencing was by immunoSEQ multiplex PCR. For V, J and clone size, that table is used; D and trimming come from the DNA. The data contain some 140,000 clones, approximately 88% of them seen just once; the ten biggest clones take up roughly 17%.

This chain joins TRBV5-1 and TRBJ2-1; TRBD2 is a possible D gene (5 bases). The TCR originated in a woman of 80 years or more with acute or convalescent COVID-19. Sequencing was carried out using peripheral blood. The CDR3 DNA is TGCGCCAGCAGCTTGACTAGTAACGGCCCTGTGCGGTTCTTC. Translating gives CASSLTSNGPVRFF.